The 3 T cell receptor beta chains given below trace back to one sample, sequenced in a study of T cells in Graves' hyperthyroidism and ophthalmopathy. There were TCR beta CDR3 regions amplified from RNA transcripts. HTBI primers were the set used in a first-round RT-PCR of the TCR CDR3. MiXCR was run by TCRdb on the multiplex PCR reads, yielding one entry per CDR3 protein. The sample lists about 520,000 distinct CDR3 sequences, roughly a quarter occurring once. What was sequenced was blood. These receptor sequences come from a woman in her 30s with Graves' ophthalmopathy.

This chain uses TRBV7-2 with TRBJ1-6; TRBD1 matches at 7 bases. Germline V gene sequence: CDR1 SGHTA, CDR2 FQGNSA. Germline trimming cut 1 base from V and 5 bases from J; bases unmatched to any gene: 2. CDR3 length: 15 amino acids. Here the CDR3 DNA reads TGTGCCAGCAGCTTAGTCGGGACAGATAATTCACCCCTCCACTTT. Translated, it gives CASSLVGTDNSPLHF.

The genes are TRBV7-2 and TRBJ1-2; a weak D match, TRBD1 (6 bases). Germline V CDR1 and CDR2: SGHTA, FQGNSA. This CDR3 has 14 residues. V lost 4 bases, J lost 2 bases, and 11 bases lay in between. The chain's CDR3 is CASSYLQGNYGYTF. Written as DNA, the CDR3 is TGTGCCAGCAGCTATCTACAGGGAAACTATGGCTACACCTTC. The whole variable domain, remainder taken from reference TRBV7-2 and TRBJ1-2, is GAGVSQSPSNKVTEKGKDVELRCDPISGHTALYWYRQSLGQGLEFLIYFQGNSAPDKSGLPSDRFSAERTGGSVSTLTIQRTQQEDSAVYLCASSYLQGNYGYTFGSGTRLTVV.

This clonotype was seen many times. One end of the junction varies from germline; a read error may be responsible. This chain links TRBV5-1 with TRBJ2-2; D not resolved. This CDR3 is 14 amino acids long. Per the germline V gene, CDR1 is SGHRS and CDR2 is YFSETQ. CDR3 nucleotides: TGTGCCAGCAGTGACCGTGGCAACACCGGGGAGCTGTTTTTT. Translated, it gives CASSDRGNTGELFF.